The T cell receptor beta chain described here comes from a study of PD-1 blockade in classical Hodgkin lymphoma. Points from the study as a whole: Although disease activity or prior therapy may be involved, causes of the repertoire differences remain undefined.

In the case of this clone: The antigen is not known.

Every patient was affected by relapse after autologous stem cell transplantation, while exposure to brentuximab vedotin was not uniform. The germline V and J ends were trimmed by 3 bases and 3 bases, with 15 bases remaining between them. Germline CDR1 is MNHEY and CDR2 is SMNVEV (reference sequence). The CDR3 length is 15 residues. Some clones are missing from TCRdb's copy, which holds only in-frame ones; the method was immunoSEQ multiplex PCR. The table has about 110,000 clones, nearly 90% seen once. The V call is TRBV27, the J call TRBJ2-7; D gene unclear. Sequences were derived from peripheral blood mononuclear cells (PBMCs), sampled before the second cycle of nivolumab. The source of this sequence is a human donor with classical Hodgkin lymphoma. The CDR3 region has the DNA TGTGCCAGCAGTTTTCGAATTTCGCCTGGCTACGAGCAGTACTTC. Its protein product is CASSFRISPGYEQYF.